Following are 29 T cell receptor beta chains from one sample sequenced in a study of healthy donors' naive CD4 and CD8 T cells. TCR libraries were built from around 0.45 ug of total RNA by linear amplification. TCRdb ran MiXCR on the reads and lists one entry per CDR3 protein. The table records 150,000 to 200,000 distinct CDR3 sequences, 65% to 75% of them present only once. Sequenced input: naive CD4+ and CD8+ T cells sorted from blood, pooled from several donors. The origin of the receptors is a pool of human donors in good health; the sample pools cells from several healthy donors.

The genes are TRBV30 and TRBJ1-2; D not certain. The CDR3 sequence is 13 residues long. CDR1 GTSNPN and CDR2 SVGIG come from the germline V gene (reference sequence). V shed 8 bases and J shed 3 bases, with 16 bases lying between them. CDR3 residues: CAHRAGNDYGYTF. In DNA form, the CDR3 reads TGTGCCCATAGAGCCGGTAACGACTATGGCTACACCTTC.

The rearrangement uses TRBV29-1 and TRBJ2-3; D call uncertain. Trimming left V 7 bases short and J 2 bases short, with 16 bases between. There are 14 residues in the CDR3. Germline V gene lookup returns CDR1 SQVTM and CDR2 ANQGSEA. CDR3 region: CSATFRRSTDTQYF. The CDR3 DNA follows: TGCAGCGCCACGTTTAGACGGTCCACAGATACGCAGTATTTT.

The chain is built from TRBV27 and TRBJ2-7; TRBD1 agrees at 9 bases. J gave up 2 bases and V 2 bases, and 4 bases lay outside the gene matches. CDR3 length: 15 residues. The germline V gene encodes CDR1 MNHEY and CDR2 SMNVEV (reference sequence). Here the CDR3 DNA reads TGTGCCAGCAGTTTAAAGGGACAGGGAACCTACGAGCAGTACTTC. Translated, it gives CASSLKGQGTYEQYF.

The chain has TRBV19 and TRBJ1-5; D is unresolved. Trimming removed 1 base from V and 0 bases from J, with 7 bases in between. Germline lookup yields CDR1 LNHDA and CDR2 SQIVND (reference sequence). The CDR3 contains 15 residues. DNA for the CDR3: TGTGCCAGTAGTATAGGATCTTATAGCAATCAGCCCCAGCATTTT. The encoded protein is CASSIGSYSNQPQHF.

The chain has TRBV5-1 and TRBJ2-2; the D gene is possibly TRBD1 (5 bases). Germline V gives CDR1 SGHRS, CDR2 YFSETQ. The ends were cut back, 0 bases at V and 7 bases at J, with 13 bases in the middle. CDR3 size: 15 residues. CDR3 amino acids: CASSLEQVNLGELFF. In nucleotides, the CDR3 is TGCGCCAGCAGCTTGGAACAGGTGAACCTCGGGGAGCTGTTTTTT.

This clonotype was counted a few times. V and J are TRBV5-5 and TRBJ1-5; no reliable D call. The CDR3 extends over 15 amino acids. CDR1 SGHKS and CDR2 YYEKEE come from the germline V gene (reference sequence). V dropped 0 bases and J dropped 3 bases, with 10 bases sitting between them. The CDR3 loop is CASSLAEGLNQPQHF. In DNA, the CDR3 is TGTGCCAGCAGCTTGGCCGAGGGTCTCAATCAGCCCCAGCATTTT.

The chain couples TRBV29-1 to TRBJ2-5; D call uncertain. The CDR3 has 12 amino acids. V was cut by 3 bases and J by 5 bases, with 10 bases left in between. Germline V gene lookup returns CDR1 SQVTM and CDR2 ANQGSEA. The DNA of the CDR3 is TGCAGCGTTGATTCGAGCCCGGAGACCCAGTACTTC. As protein: CSVDSSPETQYF.

The rearrangement uses TRBV6-5 and TRBJ1-1; 7 positions agree with TRBD1. Germline V gene lookup returns CDR1 MNHEY and CDR2 SVGAGI. J lost 3 bases, V lost 6 bases, and 7 bases had no gene match. The CDR3 is 14 amino acids. CDR3 protein: CASSQAQGYTEAFF. The CDR3 nucleotides are TGTGCCAGCAGCCAAGCACAGGGGTACACTGAAGCTTTCTTT.

The chain recombines TRBV12-3 or TRBV12-4 with TRBJ1-6; TRBD1 matches 8 bases. CDR3 length: 16 residues. V lost 6 bases, J lost 7 bases, and 11 bases stayed unmatched. In nucleotides, the CDR3 is TGTGCCAGCAGACCCCAGGACAGGGCGGACAATTCACCCCTCCACTTT. Protein sequence: CASRPQDRADNSPLHF.

The chain is built from TRBV27 and TRBJ2-3, with 8 bases that match TRBD2. The germline V gene encodes CDR1 MNHEY and CDR2 SMNVEV (reference sequence). Trimming at V came to 3 bases and at J to 2 bases, leaving 4 bases not matched to a gene. The CDR3 contains 15 residues. The CDR3 DNA sequence: TGTGCCAGCAGTTTGAGTAGCGGGACCACAGATACGCAGTATTTT. Encoded protein: CASSLSSGTTDTQYF.

The chain carries TRBV29-1 and TRBJ1-1, with TRBD1 identical over 7 bases. In germline, CDR1 is SQVTM, CDR2 ANQGSEA. The CDR3 length is 13 residues. The ends lost 5 bases at V and 0 bases at J; junction bases unmatched: 3. CDR3: CSVSTGLNTEAFF. The CDR3, as DNA: TGCAGCGTTTCGACAGGGCTGAACACTGAAGCTTTCTTT.

V usage is TRBV6-1 and J usage is TRBJ2-3; D gene unclear. This CDR3 contains 13 residues. Trimming cost V 6 bases and J 1 base, with 8 bases left between them. The germline gives CDR1 MNHNS, CDR2 SASEGT. CDR3 amino acids: CASRERGTDTQYF. For the CDR3, the DNA is TGTGCCAGCAGGGAGCGTGGCACAGATACGCAGTATTTT.

This chain connects TRBV12-3 or TRBV12-4 to TRBJ1-1; no firm D call. V shed 3 bases and J shed 2 bases, with 13 bases lying between them. This CDR3 is 15 amino acids long. CDR3 loop: CASSLATGPNTEAFF. DNA of the CDR3: TGTGCCAGCAGTTTGGCGACCGGCCCCAACACTGAAGCTTTCTTT.

The chain combines TRBV2 with TRBJ2-7; 10 nucleotides line up with TRBD1. This CDR3 is 16 amino acids long. Germline V lookup: CDR1 SNHLY, CDR2 FYNNEI. V shed 8 bases and J 2 bases; nucleotides not matched to a gene: 12. CDR3 sequence: CASLSSPGQGAYEQYF. In DNA form, the CDR3 reads TGTGCCAGCCTTAGCAGCCCCGGACAGGGGGCCTACGAGCAGTACTTC.

V and J are TRBV29-1 and TRBJ2-2; D not resolved. V was clipped by 1 base and J by 7 bases, with 7 bases between them. The CDR3 consists of 12 residues. Germline CDR1 SQVTM, CDR2 ANQGSEA. The CDR3, as DNA: TGCAGCGTTGAAGCCGGCAGCGGGGAGCTGTTTTTT. Its protein product is CSVEAGSGELFF.

On this clonotype itself: As the CDR3 is not closed by the conserved phenylalanine or tryptophan, this likely results from a read error. The chain links TRBV19 to TRBJ1-2, with D tentatively TRBD1 (5 bases). The germline V gene encodes CDR1 LNHDA and CDR2 SQIVND (reference sequence). The length of the CDR3 is 16 residues. V was cut by 5 bases and J by 2 bases, with 18 bases left in between. The CDR3: CASSPPRGRLNYGYTL. As DNA, the CDR3 is TGTGCCAGTAGTCCCCCTCGGGGCCGACTAAACTATGGCTACACCCTC.

This clonotype was counted between two and nine times. The V call is TRBV27, the J call TRBJ2-3; D is undetermined. Trimming pared 5 bases from V and 2 bases from J, leaving 5 bases between. Looked up from germline, CDR1 is MNHEY and CDR2 is SMNVEV (reference sequence). The CDR3 totals 12 residues. CDR3 in amino acids: CASSHNTDTQYF. In DNA, the CDR3 is TGTGCCAGCAGTCACAACACAGATACGCAGTATTTT.

The chain uses TRBV6-6 and TRBJ1-2; the D is unclear. The germline gives CDR1 MNHNY, CDR2 SVGAGI (reference sequence). V was clipped by 0 bases and J by 2 bases, with 7 bases between them. This CDR3 is 14 amino acids long. The CDR3 sequence: CASSYSKLNYGYTF. The CDR3 DNA reads as TGTGCCAGCAGTTACTCGAAGCTAAACTATGGCTACACCTTC.

J is TRBJ2-3 and V is TRBV29-1; 8 bases are shared with TRBD2. The CDR3 length is 14 residues. Germline V lookup: CDR1 SQVTM, CDR2 ANQGSEA. V was pared by 3 bases and J by 6 bases, with 8 bases of the junction left unmatched. The CDR3 DNA sequence: TGCAGCGTTGACGGGCTAGCGGGCCGGGATACGCAGTATTTT. It encodes CSVDGLAGRDTQYF.

This clonotype was detected only a few times. The chain has TRBV6-5 and TRBJ1-1; D is perhaps TRBD1 (5 bases). The CDR3 totals 15 residues. Per germline, CDR1 MNHEY and CDR2 SVGAGI. V was trimmed by 7 bases and J by 0 bases, leaving 15 bases between them. CDR3 amino acids: CASTLGPRMNTEAFF. The CDR3 nucleotides are TGTGCCAGCACCTTGGGGCCTCGCATGAACACTGAAGCTTTCTTT.

The chain employs TRBV18 and TRBJ1-3, with D perhaps matching TRBD1 (5 bases). The CDR3 is 14 amino acids. V was cut by 1 base and J by 2 bases, with 6 bases left in between. Germline CDR1 KGHSH, CDR2 LQKENI. The CDR3 reads CASSPRRAGNTIYF. The CDR3 DNA follows: TGTGCCAGCTCACCACGCAGGGCTGGAAACACCATATATTTT.

The V and J genes are TRBV30 and TRBJ1-1; D call uncertain. The germline gives CDR1 GTSNPN, CDR2 SVGIG (reference sequence). The CDR3 sequence is 14 residues long. Trimming removed 2 bases from V and 1 base from J, with 11 bases in between. The CDR3 sequence is CAWSLGWKNTEAFF. CDR3 nucleotide sequence: TGTGCCTGGAGTCTTGGTTGGAAGAACACTGAAGCTTTCTTT.

The gene calls are TRBV15 and TRBJ2-2; the match to TRBD2 covers 9 bases. The ends lost 0 bases at V and 1 base at J; junction bases unmatched: 3. Looked up from germline, CDR1 is LNHNV and CDR2 is YYDKDF (reference sequence). The CDR3 sequence is 17 residues long. Here the CDR3 DNA reads TGTGCCACCAGCAGAGATCTAGCGGGGAAGAACACCGGGGAGCTGTTTTTT. Its protein is CATSRDLAGKNTGELFF.

In its sample, this clonotype was seen once. The chain couples TRBV19 to TRBJ1-2; D call uncertain. V dropped 6 bases and J dropped 0 bases, with 11 bases sitting between them. Germline assignment: CDR1 LNHDA and CDR2 SQIVND (reference sequence). The CDR3 has 14 amino acids. The CDR3 coding sequence is TGTGCCAGTAGCGACACCACCTCTAACTATGGCTACACCTTC. Translating gives CASSDTTSNYGYTF.

This clonotype has just a few counts. J is TRBJ2-3 and V is TRBV5-6; unclear D gene. There are 15 residues in the CDR3. CDR1 SGHDT and CDR2 YYEEEE come from the germline V gene. The V gene lost 2 bases and the J gene lost 2 bases, with 12 bases spanning the gap. The CDR3 bases are TGTGCCAGCAGCTTCCACAATGACCACACAGATACGCAGTATTTT. Translating gives CASSFHNDHTDTQYF.

The rearrangement links TRBV27 to TRBJ2-1; 9 positions agree with TRBD1. Trimming cost V 3 bases and J 4 bases; bases outside gene matches: 7. CDR1 and CDR2 (germline): MNHEY, SMNVEV (reference sequence). The CDR3 sequence is 16 residues long. Written as DNA, the CDR3 is TGTGCCAGCAGTTTGTCCGGGACAGGGCGATACAATGAGCAGTTCTTC. Translation: CASSLSGTGRYNEQFF.

This chain links TRBV19 with TRBJ1-1; weak D call: TRBD1 (5 bases). V lost 6 bases, J lost 4 bases, and 12 bases lay in between. Germline values: CDR1 LNHDA, CDR2 SQIVND (reference sequence). This CDR3 contains 13 residues. The CDR3 DNA follows: TGTGCCAGTAGGAAGGAGGGGTTCACTGAAGCTTTCTTT. Translated: CASRKEGFTEAFF.

This clonotype was seen ten or more times. The chain uses TRBV19 and TRBJ2-1; TRBD2 might be the D (5 bases). V shed 5 bases and J shed 5 bases, with 13 bases lying between them. In germline, CDR1 is LNHDA, CDR2 SQIVND (reference sequence). The CDR3 runs to 14 residues. The CDR3 here is CASSGKAANNEQFF. DNA for the CDR3: TGTGCCAGTAGTGGAAAAGCGGCAAACAATGAGCAGTTCTTC.

This chain joins TRBV15 and TRBJ2-7; the D gene is possibly TRBD1 (6 bases). The germline V and J ends were trimmed by 4 bases and 7 bases, with 23 bases remaining between them. This CDR3 contains 16 residues. The germline CDR1 and CDR2 sequences are LNHNV and YYDKDF (reference sequence). CDR3 residues: CATSILNLDRGNEQYF. CDR3 sequence (DNA): TGTGCCACCAGCATCTTAAACTTGGACAGAGGGAATGAGCAGTACTTC.